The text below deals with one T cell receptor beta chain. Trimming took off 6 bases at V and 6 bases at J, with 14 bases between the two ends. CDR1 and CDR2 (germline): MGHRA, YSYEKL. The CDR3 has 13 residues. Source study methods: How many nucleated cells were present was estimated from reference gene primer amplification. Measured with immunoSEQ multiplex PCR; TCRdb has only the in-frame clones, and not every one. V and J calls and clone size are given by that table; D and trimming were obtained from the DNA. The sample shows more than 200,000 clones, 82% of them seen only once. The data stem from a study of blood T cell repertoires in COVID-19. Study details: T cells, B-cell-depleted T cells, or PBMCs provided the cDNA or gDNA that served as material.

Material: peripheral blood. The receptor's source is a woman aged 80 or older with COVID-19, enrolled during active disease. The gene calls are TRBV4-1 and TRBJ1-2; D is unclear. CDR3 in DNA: TGCGCCAGCAGACCCGGGAACTTCGATGGCTACACCTTC. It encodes CASRPGNFDGYTF.